The entry below describes one T cell receptor beta chain. Its antigen is not identified. 60 Vbeta and 13 Jbeta primers were used in PCR. Sequencing was performed with immunoSEQ multiplex PCR; in TCRdb, only in-frame clones are kept and a portion is missing. The sample yields some 200,000 clones, 82% seen once. The CDR3 has 16 amino acids. In germline, CDR1 is ENHRY, CDR2 SYGVKD. This sample stems from a study of cytomegalovirus exposure and HLA in healthy donors. Overall study results and limits: There were some public TCRs occurring in many donors, but most TCR sequences were rare. In a later analysis, donors in an Asian-associated ancestry cluster reportedly had fewer N-insertions in productive TCRs than the cohort mean. A few CMV-associated chains proved CMV antigen-specific in vitro.

The rearrangement joins TRBV10-3 to TRBJ2-7; TRBD2 matches at 15 bases. The DNA matches TRBJ2-5 better at its end, which makes the J call doubtful. The origin of this receptor is a woman in her late teens or twenties in good health and CMV-seronegative. Sequenced input: PBMCs. The CDR3 DNA is TGTGCCACCTCACCGGGGACTAGCGGGAGGCAGGAGACCCAGTACTTC. Protein product: CATSPGTSGRQETQYF.